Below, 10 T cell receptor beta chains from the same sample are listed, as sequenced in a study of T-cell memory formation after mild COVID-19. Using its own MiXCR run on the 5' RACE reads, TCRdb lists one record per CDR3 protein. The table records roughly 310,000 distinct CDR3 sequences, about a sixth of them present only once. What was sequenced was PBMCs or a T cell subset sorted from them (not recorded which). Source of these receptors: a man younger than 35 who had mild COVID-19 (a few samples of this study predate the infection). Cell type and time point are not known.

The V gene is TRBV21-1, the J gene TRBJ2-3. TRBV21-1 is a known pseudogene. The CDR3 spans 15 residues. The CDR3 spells CASSIPPEFTDTQYF. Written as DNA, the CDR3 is TGTGCCAGCAGCATCCCACCGGAATTCACAGATACGCAGTATTTT.

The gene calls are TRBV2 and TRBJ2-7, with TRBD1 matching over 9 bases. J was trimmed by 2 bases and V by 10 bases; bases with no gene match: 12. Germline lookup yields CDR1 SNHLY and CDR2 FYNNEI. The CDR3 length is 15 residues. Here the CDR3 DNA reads TGTGCCACCTCCCCCGGGACAGGGTATCCCTACGAGCAGTACTTC. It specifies CATSPGTGYPYEQYF.

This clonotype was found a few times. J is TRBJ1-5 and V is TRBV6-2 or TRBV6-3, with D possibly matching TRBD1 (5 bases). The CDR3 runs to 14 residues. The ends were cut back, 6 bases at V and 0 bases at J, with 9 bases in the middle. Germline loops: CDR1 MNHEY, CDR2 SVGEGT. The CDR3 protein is CASSNTGSNQPQHF. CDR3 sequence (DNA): TGTGCCAGCAGCAATACAGGTAGCAATCAGCCCCAGCATTTT.

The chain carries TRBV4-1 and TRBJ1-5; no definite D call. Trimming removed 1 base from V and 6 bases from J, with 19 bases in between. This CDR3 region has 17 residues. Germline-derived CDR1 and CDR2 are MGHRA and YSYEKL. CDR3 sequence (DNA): TGCGCCAGCAGCCAAGTCCCTCGGACGGCCTCTGGTCAGCCCCAGCATTTT. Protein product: CASSQVPRTASGQPQHF.

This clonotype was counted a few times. The DNA of the CDR3 is TGTGCCAGCAGTTTTCCGACAGGGGAGACCCAGTACTTC. This sequence encodes CASSFPTGETQYF. V and J are TRBV12-3 or TRBV12-4 and TRBJ2-5; 7 nucleotides agree with TRBD1. CDR3 size: 13 residues. The V gene end was trimmed by 3 bases and the J gene end by 5 bases; junction bases not matched to a gene: 3.

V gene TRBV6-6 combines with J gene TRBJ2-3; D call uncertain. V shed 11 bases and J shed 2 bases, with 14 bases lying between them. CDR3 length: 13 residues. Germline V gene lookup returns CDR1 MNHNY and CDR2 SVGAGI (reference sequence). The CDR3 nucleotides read TGTGCCGGAAGCCGGTCCGTCACAGATACGCAGTATTTT. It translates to CAGSRSVTDTQYF.

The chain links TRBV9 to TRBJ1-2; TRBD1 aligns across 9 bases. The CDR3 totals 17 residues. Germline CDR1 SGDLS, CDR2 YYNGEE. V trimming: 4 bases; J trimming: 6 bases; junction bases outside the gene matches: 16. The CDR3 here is CASSPQSGQGSHDGYTF. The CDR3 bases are TGTGCCAGCAGCCCCCAGTCGGGACAGGGATCCCATGATGGCTACACCTTC.

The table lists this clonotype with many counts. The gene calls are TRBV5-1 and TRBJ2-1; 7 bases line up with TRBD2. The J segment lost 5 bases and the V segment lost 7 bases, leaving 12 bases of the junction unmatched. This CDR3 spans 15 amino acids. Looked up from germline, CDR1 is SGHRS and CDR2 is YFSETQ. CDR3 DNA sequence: TGCGCCAGCGTGGTGGTTCCGGGGGGTAACAATGAGCAGTTCTTC. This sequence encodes CASVVVPGGNNEQFF.

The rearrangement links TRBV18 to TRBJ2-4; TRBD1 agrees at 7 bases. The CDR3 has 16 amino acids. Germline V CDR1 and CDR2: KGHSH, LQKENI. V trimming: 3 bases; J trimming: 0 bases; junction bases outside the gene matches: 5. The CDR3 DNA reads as TGTGCCAGCTCACCCTCTAGGGGGCTAGCCAAAAACATTCAGTACTTC. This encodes CASSPSRGLAKNIQYF.

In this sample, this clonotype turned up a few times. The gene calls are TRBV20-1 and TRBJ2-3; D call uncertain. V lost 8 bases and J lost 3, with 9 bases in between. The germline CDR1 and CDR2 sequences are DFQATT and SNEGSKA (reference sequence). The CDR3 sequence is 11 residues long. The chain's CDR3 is CSPPLTDTQYF. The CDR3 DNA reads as TGCAGTCCACCTCTAACAGATACGCAGTATTTT.